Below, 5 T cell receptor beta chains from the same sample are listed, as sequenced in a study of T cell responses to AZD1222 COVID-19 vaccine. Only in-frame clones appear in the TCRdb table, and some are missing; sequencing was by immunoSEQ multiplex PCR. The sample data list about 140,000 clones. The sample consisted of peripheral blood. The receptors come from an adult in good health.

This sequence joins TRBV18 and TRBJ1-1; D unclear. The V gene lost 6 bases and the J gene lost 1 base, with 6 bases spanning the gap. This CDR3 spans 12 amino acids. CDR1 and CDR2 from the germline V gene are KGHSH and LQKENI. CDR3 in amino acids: CASSTRNTEAFF. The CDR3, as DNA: TGTGCCAGCTCCACAAGGAACACTGAAGCTTTCTTT.

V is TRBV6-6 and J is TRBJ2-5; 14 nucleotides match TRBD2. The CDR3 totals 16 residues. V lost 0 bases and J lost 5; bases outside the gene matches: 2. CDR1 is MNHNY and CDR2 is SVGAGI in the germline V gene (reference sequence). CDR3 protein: CASSYSTSGGAETQYF. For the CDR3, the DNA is TGTGCCAGCAGTTACTCGACTAGCGGGGGGGCCGAGACCCAGTACTTC.

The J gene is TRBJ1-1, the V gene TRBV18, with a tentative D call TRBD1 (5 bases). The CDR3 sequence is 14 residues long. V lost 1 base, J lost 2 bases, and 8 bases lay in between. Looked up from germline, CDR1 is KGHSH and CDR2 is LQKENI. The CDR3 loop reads CASSPRTTNTEAFF. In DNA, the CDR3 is TGTGCCAGCTCACCACGGACAACCAACACTGAAGCTTTCTTT.

The CDR3 spells CASIGDRGLTEAFF. The CDR3 DNA follows: TGTGCCAGCATTGGAGACAGGGGGCTCACTGAAGCTTTCTTT. The rearrangement uses TRBV2 and TRBJ1-1, with 10 bases lining up with TRBD1. Per the germline V gene, CDR1 is SNHLY and CDR2 is FYNNEI. J was trimmed by 4 bases and V by 7 bases; bases with no gene match: 6. The CDR3 contains 14 residues. The full variable domain, rest sourced from reference TRBV2 and TRBJ1-1, is EPEVTQTPSHQVTQMGQEVILRCVPISNHLYFYWYRQILGQKVEFLVSFYNNEISEKSEIFDDQFSVERPDGSNFTLKIRSTKLEDSAMYFCASIGDRGLTEAFFGQGTRLTVV.

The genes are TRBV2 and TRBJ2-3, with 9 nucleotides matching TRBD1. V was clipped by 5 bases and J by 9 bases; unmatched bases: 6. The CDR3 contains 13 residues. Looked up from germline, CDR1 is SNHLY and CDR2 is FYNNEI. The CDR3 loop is CASSSRGTGTQYF. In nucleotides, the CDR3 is TGTGCCAGCAGTTCTCGCGGGACAGGGACGCAGTATTTT.